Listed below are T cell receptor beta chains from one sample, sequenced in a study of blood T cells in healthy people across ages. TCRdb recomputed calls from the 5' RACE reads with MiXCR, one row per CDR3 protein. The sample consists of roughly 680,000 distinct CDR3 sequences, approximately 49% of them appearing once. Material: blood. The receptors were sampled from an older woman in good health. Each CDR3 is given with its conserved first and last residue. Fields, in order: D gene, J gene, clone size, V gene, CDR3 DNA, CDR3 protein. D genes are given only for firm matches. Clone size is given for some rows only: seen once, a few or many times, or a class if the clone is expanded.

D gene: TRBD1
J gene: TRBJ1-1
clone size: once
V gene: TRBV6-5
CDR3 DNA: TGTGCCAGCAGTTACAGGGGGCAACTCACTGAAGCTTTCTTT
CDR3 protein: CASSYRGQLTEAFF

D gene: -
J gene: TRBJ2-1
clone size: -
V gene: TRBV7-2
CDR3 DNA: TGTGCCAGCAGCTCATCAAGACTCCACAATGAGCAGTTCTTC
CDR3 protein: CASSSSRLHNEQFF

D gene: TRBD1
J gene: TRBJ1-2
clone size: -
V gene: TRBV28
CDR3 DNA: TGTGCCAGCAGTTCCCGGACAGGGGCGAACTATGGTTACACCTTC
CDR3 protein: CASSSRTGANYGYTF

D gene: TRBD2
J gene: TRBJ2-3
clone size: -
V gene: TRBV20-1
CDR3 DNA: TGCAGTGCTAGAGATCGATTGCTAGCGGGCACAGATACGCAGTATTTT
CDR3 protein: CSARDRLLAGTDTQYF

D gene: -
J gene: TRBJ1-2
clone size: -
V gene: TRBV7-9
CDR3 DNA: TGTGCCAGCAGCTTAGGGCTACAGGATGGCTACACCTTC
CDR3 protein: CASSLGLQDGYTF

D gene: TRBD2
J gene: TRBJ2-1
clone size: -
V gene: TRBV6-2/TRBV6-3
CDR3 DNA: TGTGCCAGCAGCCGACGCGGACTAGCGGGATACAATGAGCAGTTCTTC
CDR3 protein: CASSRRGLAGYNEQFF

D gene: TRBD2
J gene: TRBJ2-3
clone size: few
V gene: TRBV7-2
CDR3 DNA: TGTGCCAGCAGCTTAGTGGGGACTAGTCCGACAGATACGCAGTATTTT
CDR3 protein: CASSLVGTSPTDTQYF

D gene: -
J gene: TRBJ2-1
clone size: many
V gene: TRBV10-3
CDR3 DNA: TGTGCCATCAGTGATAAAGGGGGGACGTCTTTGATCTCCCCCTATGAGCAGTTCTTC
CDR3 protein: CAISDKGGTSLISPYEQFF

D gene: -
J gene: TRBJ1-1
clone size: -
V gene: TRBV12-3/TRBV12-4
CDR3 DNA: TGTGCCAGCAGTTACGGACCCTTCAACACTGAAGCTTTCTTT
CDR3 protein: CASSYGPFNTEAFF

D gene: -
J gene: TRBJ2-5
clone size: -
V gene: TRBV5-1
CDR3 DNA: TGCGCCAGCAGCTCCACGGCAGGGTCGGTTGAGCAGTACTTC
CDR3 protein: CASSSTAGSVEQYF

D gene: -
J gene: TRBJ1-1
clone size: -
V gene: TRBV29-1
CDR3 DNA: TGCAGCGTTGCTGTCGGGGGACTGATGAACACTGAAGCTTTCTTT
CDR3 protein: CSVAVGGLMNTEAFF

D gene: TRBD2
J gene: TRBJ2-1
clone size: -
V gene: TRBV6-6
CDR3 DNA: TGTGCCAGCAGTCCAAGCGGGAGTAACTCCAATGAGCAGTTCTTC
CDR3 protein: CASSPSGSNSNEQFF

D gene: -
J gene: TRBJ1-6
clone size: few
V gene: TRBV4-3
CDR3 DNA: TGCGCCAGCAGCCAAGACACAGGCGGAAGGGCACCCCTCCACTTT
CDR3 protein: CASSQDTGGRAPLHF

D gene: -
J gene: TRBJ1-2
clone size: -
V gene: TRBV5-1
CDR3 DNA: TGCGCCAGCAGCTTTTCCGGGGTTAATGGCTACACCTTC
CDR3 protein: CASSFSGVNGYTF

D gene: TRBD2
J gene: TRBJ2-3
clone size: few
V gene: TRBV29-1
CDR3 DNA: TGCAGCGTTGTCAATCCGGCTAGCGGGAGTGTGGATACGCAGTATTTT
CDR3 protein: CSVVNPASGSVDTQYF

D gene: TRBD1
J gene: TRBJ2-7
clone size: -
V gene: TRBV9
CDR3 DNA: TGTGTCAGCAGCGGGCCCGACAGGGGGCTTCACGAGCAGTACTTC
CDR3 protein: CVSSGPDRGLHEQYF

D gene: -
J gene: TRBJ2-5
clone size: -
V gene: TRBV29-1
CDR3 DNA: TGCAGCGTTGCACAGGGTATCCAAGAGACCCAGTACTTC
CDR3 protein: CSVAQGIQETQYF

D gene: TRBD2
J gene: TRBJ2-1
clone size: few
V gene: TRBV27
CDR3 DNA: TGTGCCAGCACCAAAGGACTAGCGGGATATAATGAGCAGTTCTTC
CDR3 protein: CASTKGLAGYNEQFF

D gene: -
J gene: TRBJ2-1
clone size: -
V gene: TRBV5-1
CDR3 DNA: TGCGCCAGCAGATTGGCACTAGAAACGTACAATGAGCAGTTCTTC
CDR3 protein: CASRLALETYNEQFF

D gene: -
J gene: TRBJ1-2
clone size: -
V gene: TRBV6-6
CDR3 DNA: TGTGCCAGCAGTTACGGGCAGGCAACTAACTATGGCTACACCTTC
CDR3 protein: CASSYGQATNYGYTF

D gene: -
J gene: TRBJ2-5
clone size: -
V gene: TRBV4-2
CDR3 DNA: TGTGCCAGCAGCCAAGCGGAGACTGGGGCCCGTGGGACCCAGTACTTC
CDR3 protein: CASSQAETGARGTQYF

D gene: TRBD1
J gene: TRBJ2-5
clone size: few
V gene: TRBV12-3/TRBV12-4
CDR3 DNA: TGTGCCAGCAGTCCTGGACAGGGCCAGGGGGAGACCCAGTACTTC
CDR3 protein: CASSPGQGQGETQYF

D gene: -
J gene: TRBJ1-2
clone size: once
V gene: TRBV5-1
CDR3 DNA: TGCGCCAGCAGCTGGGTCTTAGGCTATGGCTACACCTTC
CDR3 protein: CASSWVLGYGYTF

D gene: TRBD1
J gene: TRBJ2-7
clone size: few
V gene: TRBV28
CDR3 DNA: TGTGCCAGCAGTTTTTCCGGGACAGGGGCCTACGAGCAGTACTTC
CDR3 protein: CASSFSGTGAYEQYF

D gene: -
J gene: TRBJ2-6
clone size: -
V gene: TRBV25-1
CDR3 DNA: TGTGCCAGCTCCCACCTCTCCGGGGCCAACGTCCTGACTTTC
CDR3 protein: CASSHLSGANVLTF

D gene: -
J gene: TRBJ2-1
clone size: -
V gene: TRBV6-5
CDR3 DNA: TGTGCCAGCAGACAAGACTACTACAATGAGCAGTTCTTC
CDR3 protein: CASRQDYYNEQFF

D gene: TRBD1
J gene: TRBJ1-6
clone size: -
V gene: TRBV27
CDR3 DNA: TGTGCCAGCAGGATACAGGGGGCTGGCAATTCACCCCTCCACTTT
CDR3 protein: CASRIQGAGNSPLHF

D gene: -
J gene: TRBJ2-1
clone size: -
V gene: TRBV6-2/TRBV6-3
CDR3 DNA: TGTGCCAGCAGCCCCCGGGAACGCGCGAGGAATGAGCAGTTCTTC
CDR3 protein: CASSPRERARNEQFF

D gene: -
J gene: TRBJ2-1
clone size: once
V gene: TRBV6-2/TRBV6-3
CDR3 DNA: TGTGCCAGCACTAAGGAGGCCCCCCACAATGAGCAGTTCTTC
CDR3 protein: CASTKEAPHNEQFF

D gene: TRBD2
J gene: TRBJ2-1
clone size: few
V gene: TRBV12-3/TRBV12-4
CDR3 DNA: TGTGCCAGCAGCCGAGGACTAGCGGCCTTCTACAATGAGCAGTTCTTC
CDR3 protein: CASSRGLAAFYNEQFF

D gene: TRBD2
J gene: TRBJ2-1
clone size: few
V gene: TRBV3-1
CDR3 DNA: TGTGCCAGCAGCCGCGGACTAGCGGGAGTAGGTGAGCAGTTCTTC
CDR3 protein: CASSRGLAGVGEQFF

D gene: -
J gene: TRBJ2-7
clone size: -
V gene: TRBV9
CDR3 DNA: TGTGCCAGCAGCGTAGGACCGAAGAGAGAGCAGTACTTC
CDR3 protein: CASSVGPKREQYF

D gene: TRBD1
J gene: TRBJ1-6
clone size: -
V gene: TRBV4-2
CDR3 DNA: TGTGCCAGCAGCCAAGATCTCCCCGGGACAGGGCTCTCCTATAATTCACCCCTCCACTTT
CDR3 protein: CASSQDLPGTGLSYNSPLHF

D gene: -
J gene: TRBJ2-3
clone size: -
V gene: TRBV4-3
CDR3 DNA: TGCGCCAGCAGCCGGGGCCGTCGGGGTGCAGATACGCAGTATTTT
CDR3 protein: CASSRGRRGADTQYF

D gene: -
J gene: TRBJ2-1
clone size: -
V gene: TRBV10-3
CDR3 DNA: TGTGCCATCACCCCGGGACCCCTCCACAATGAGCAGTTCTTC
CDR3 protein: CAITPGPLHNEQFF

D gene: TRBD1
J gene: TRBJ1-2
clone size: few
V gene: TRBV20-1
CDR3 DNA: TGCAGTGCTAGAAAGACAGGGGGGAACTATGGCTACACCTTC
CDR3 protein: CSARKTGGNYGYTF

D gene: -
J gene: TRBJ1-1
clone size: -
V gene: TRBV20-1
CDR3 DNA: TGCAGTGGGGGGTTGAACACTGAAGCTTTCTTT
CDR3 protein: CSGGLNTEAFF

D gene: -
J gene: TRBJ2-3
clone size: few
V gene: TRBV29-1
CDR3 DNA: TGCAGCGTTGAATTTCCCCAGGGGACAGATACGCAGTATTTT
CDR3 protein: CSVEFPQGTDTQYF

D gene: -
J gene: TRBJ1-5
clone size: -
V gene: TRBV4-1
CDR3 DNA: TGCGCCGGCAGCCCCCGCCGGGGCTCGAGTCAGCCCCAGCATTTT
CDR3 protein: CAGSPRRGSSQPQHF

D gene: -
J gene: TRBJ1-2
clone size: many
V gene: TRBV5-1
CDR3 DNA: TGCGCCAGCAGGGCTTCTAGAGATTACTATGGCTACACCTTC
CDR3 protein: CASRASRDYYGYTF

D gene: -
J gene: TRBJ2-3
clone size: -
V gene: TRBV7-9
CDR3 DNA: TGTGCCGGCCGGGGAGGAACAGATACGCAGTATTTT
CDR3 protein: CAGRGGTDTQYF

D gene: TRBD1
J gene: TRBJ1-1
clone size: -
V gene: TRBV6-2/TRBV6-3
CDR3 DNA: TGTGCCAGCGTGATAAGGGGGCTTACTGAAGCTTTCTTT
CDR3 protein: CASVIRGLTEAFF

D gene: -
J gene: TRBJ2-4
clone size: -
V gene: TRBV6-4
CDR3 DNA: TGTGCCAAGCCTTTCAGGGGCGCGAACATTCAGTACTTC
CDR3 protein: CAKPFRGANIQYF

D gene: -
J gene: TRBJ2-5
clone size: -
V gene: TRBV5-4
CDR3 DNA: TGTGCCAGCAGCTTAAACCTCGTTTCAGGCAAGGAGACCCAGTACTTC
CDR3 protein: CASSLNLVSGKETQYF

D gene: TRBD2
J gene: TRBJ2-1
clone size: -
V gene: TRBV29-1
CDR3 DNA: TGCAGCTTCCCGGGGTCATCTAGCGGGAGGGGGGATGAGCAGTTCTTC
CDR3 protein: CSFPGSSSGRGDEQFF

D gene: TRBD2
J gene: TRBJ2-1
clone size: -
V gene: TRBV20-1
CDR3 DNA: TGCAGTGCCACTAAGACTAGCCAAGTCTACAATGAGCAGTTCTTC
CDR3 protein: CSATKTSQVYNEQFF

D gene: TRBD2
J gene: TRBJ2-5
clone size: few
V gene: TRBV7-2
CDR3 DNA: TGTGCCAGCAGCTCCTCCCTAGCGGGTGGCACAGAGACCCAGTACTTC
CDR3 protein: CASSSSLAGGTETQYF

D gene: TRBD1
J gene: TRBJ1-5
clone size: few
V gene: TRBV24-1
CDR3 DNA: TGTGCCACCAGTGACTCGATAACAGGGGGTCATCAGCCCCAGCATTTT
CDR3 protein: CATSDSITGGHQPQHF

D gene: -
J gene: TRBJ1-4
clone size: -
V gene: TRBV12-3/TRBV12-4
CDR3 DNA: TGTGCCAGCAGTTTTCGCGACGGGAGCGCTAATGAAAAACTGTTTTTT
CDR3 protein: CASSFRDGSANEKLFF

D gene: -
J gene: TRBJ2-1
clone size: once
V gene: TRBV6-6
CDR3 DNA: TGTGCCAGCGGACTCGGACCGTCTGGGGATAAGCAGTTCTTC
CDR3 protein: CASGLGPSGDKQFF

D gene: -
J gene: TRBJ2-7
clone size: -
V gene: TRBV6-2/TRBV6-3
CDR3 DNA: TGTGCCAGCAGCCCCCCCGTAGGTTCATACGAGCAGTACTTC
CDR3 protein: CASSPPVGSYEQYF

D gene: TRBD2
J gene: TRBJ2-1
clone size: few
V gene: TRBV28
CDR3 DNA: TGTGCCAGCAGTACCCACCTAGCGGGAGCGGGGCATGAGCAGTTCTTC
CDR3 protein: CASSTHLAGAGHEQFF

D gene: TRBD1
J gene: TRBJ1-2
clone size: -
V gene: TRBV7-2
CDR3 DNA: TGTGCCAGCAGCTTAGAATGGGACAGCTCTAACTATGACTACACCTTC
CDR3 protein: CASSLEWDSSNYDYTF